Listed below are T cell receptor beta chains from one sample, sequenced in a study of human T cells and chemical hapten exposure. TCRdb fed the RACE reads into MiXCR, producing one record per CDR3 protein. The table includes tens of thousands of distinct CDR3 sequences, around a tenth detected once. The input for sequencing was whole blood, taken in connection with sensitization to the hapten diphenylcyclopropenone (DPC). These receptor sequences come from a man aged 18 to 35 with alopecia areata. Some clones in this sample may be carry-over from other donors' samples. Both conserved end residues are trimmed from each CDR3.

>TRBJ1-1|TRBV4-1
ASSQEWRMNTEAF
>TRBJ1-6|TRBV20-1
SARGHRDSSSPLH
>TRBJ2-1|TRBV11-2
ASSLDPSYIVQF
>TRBJ1-1|TRBV20-1
SAQDTDTEAF
>TRBJ2-5|TRBV19
ASSTGTAPYQETQY
>TRBJ1-2|TRBV5-1
ASSRGDRGHDYGYT
>TRBJ1-1|TRBV4-1
ASSQEGAENTEAF
>TRBJ1-1|TRBV20-1
RARTADTEAF
>TRBJ2-7|TRBV5-1
ASSLEPGQGLNEQY
>TRBJ1-1|TRBV3-1
ASSQAAGVGTEAF
>TRBJ2-3|TRBV4-1
ASSQGHYRGGSDTQY
>TRBJ1-1|TRBV7-8
ASSSNRGNTEAF
>TRBJ1-5|TRBV2
ASRRRTGGNQPQH
>TRBJ2-1|TRBV29-1
SVEWQGSYNEQF
>TRBJ2-5|TRBV15
ATSAQRGALETQY
>TRBJ1-4|TRBV15
ATSRDDTDVNNEKLF
>TRBJ2-7|TRBV6-4
ASSSQGLYSYEQY
>TRBJ2-2|TRBV7-2
ASSFVGDTGELF
>TRBJ1-2|TRBV29-1
SVERQGHGYT
>TRBJ2-6|TRBV5-1
ASRPRYSGANVLT
>TRBJ1-1|TRBV7-9
ASSLYPGMNTEAF
>TRBJ1-6|TRBV9
ASSIANSPLH
>TRBJ2-7|TRBV11-2
ASSDGDVYYEQY
>TRBJ2-3|TRBV4-3
ASSQVYDGTDTQY
>TRBJ2-7|TRBV11-2
ASSLGQGADEQY
>TRBJ1-2|TRBV7-9
ASSLALGAAYGYT
>TRBJ1-5|TRBV20-1
SARQGAPNQPQH
>TRBJ2-3|TRBV19
ASSRRTGLTDTQY
>TRBJ1-1|TRBV6-6
ASSYSPGATEAF
>TRBJ2-3|TRBV7-8
ASSLGGLLTDTQY
>TRBJ2-6|TRBV6-2/TRBV6-3
ASSYVNAGANVLT
>TRBJ2-7|TRBV5-1
ASSLGLDRVSYEQY
>TRBJ2-3|TRBV9
ASSDFTDTQY
>TRBJ2-7|TRBV20-1
SATGDEQY
>TRBJ1-4|TRBV9
ASTPGQGIREKLF
>TRBJ1-5|TRBV12-3/TRBV12-4
ASSRHTGGGQPQH
>TRBJ2-5|TRBV21-1
ASSKTRGPPCETQY
>TRBJ2-2|TRBV27
ASRGLRGTGELF